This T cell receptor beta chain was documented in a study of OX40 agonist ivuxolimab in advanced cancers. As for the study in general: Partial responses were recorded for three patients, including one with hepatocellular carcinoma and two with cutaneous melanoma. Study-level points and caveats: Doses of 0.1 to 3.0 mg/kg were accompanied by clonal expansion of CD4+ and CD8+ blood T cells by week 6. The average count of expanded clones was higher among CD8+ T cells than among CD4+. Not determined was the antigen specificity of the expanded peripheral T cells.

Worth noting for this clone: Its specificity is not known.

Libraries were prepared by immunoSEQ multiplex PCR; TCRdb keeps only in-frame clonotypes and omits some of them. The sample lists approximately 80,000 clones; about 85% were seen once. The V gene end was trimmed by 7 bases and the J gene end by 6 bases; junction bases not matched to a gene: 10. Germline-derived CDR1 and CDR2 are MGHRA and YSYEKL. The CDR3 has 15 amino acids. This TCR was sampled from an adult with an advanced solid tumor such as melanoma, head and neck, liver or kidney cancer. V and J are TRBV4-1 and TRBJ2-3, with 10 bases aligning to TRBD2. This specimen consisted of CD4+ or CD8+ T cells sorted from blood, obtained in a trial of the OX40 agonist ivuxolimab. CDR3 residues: CASTTLAGAYDTQYF. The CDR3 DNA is TGCGCCAGCACCACTCTAGCGGGAGCATATGATACGCAGTATTTT.